The TCR beta chain under discussion was sequenced for a study of T cells in Graves' hyperthyroidism and ophthalmopathy. Whole-study results and caveats: Using 13 V-J features, a model discriminated ophthalmopathy from stable hyperthyroidism.

Patients were excluded for uncontrolled infection, other autoimmune disease, pregnancy or lactation. Orbital computed tomography, thyroid ultrasound, serum thyroxine and TRAb, and clinical symptoms together informed the diagnoses. As concerns this clonotype: Its target is unknown.

Amplified TCR beta CDR3 regions derived from RNA transcripts. The TCR CDR3 first-round RT-PCR relied on the HTBI primer set. One entry per CDR3 protein, called by TCRdb with MiXCR from the multiplex PCR reads. The table shows 550,000 to 700,000 distinct CDR3 sequences, with 46% occurring only once. CDR1 is SNHLY and CDR2 is FYNNEI in the germline V gene. The length of the CDR3 is 13 residues. Sequenced: peripheral blood or thyroid tissue (not recorded which). The sequence was obtained from an adult woman with Graves' disease, either hyperthyroidism or ophthalmopathy (not recorded which). This chain uses TRBV2 with TRBJ2-5; D ambiguous. The DNA end lines up better with TRBJ2-1; the J call may be wrong. The CDR3: CASSVSMVDEQFF. CDR3 DNA sequence: TGTGCCAGCAGTGTATCTATGGTGGATGAGCAGTTCTTC.